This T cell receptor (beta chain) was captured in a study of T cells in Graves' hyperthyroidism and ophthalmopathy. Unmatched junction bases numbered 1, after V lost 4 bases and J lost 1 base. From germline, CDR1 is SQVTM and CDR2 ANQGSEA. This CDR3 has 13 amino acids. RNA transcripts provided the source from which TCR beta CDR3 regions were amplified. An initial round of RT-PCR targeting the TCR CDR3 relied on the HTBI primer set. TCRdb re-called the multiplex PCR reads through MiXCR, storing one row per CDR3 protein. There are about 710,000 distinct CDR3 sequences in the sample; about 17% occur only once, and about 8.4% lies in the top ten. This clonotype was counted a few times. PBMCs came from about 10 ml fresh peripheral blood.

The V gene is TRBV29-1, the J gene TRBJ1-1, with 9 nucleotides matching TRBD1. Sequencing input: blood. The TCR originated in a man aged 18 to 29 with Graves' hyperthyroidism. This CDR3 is CSVGDRANTEAFF. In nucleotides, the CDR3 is TGCAGCGTTGGGGACAGGGCGAACACTGAAGCTTTCTTT.